What follows are 7 T cell receptor beta chains derived from one specimen sequenced in a study of T-cell memory formation after mild COVID-19. A single record per CDR3 protein comes from TCRdb applying MiXCR to the 5' RACE reads. This sample has around 250,000 distinct CDR3 sequences, with less than 20% found just once. The sample consisted of PBMCs or a T cell subset sorted from them (not recorded which). The receptor source for this set is an adult woman who had mild COVID-19 (a few samples of this study predate the infection). Cell type and time point are not known.

In this sample, this clonotype turned up many times. This chain connects TRBV18 to TRBJ2-3, with D perhaps TRBD2 (6 bases). Per germline, CDR1 KGHSH and CDR2 LQKENI. The CDR3 loop spans 15 amino acids. The V and J ends lost 2 bases and 6 bases respectively, with 15 bases between them. CDR3 residues: CASSPSAGSADTQYF. The CDR3 region has the DNA TGTGCCAGCTCACCATCGGCGGGGAGTGCGGATACGCAGTATTTT. The whole variable domain, filled in from reference TRBV18 and TRBJ2-3, reads NAGVMQNPRHLVRRRGQEARLRCSPMKGHSHVYWYRQLPEEGLKFMVYLQKENIIDESGMPKERFSAEFPKEGPSILRIQQVVRGDSAAYFCASSPSAGSADTQYFGPGTRLTVL.

The gene calls are TRBV6-1 and TRBJ1-1; D call uncertain. The ends were cut back, 6 bases at V and 4 bases at J, with 18 bases in the middle. This CDR3 comprises 15 residues. Looked up from germline, CDR1 is MNHNS and CDR2 is SASEGT. The chain's CDR3 is CASRAGPNFATEAFF. CDR3 bases: TGTGCCAGCAGGGCCGGGCCCAATTTCGCCACTGAAGCTTTCTTT.

This clonotype was detected a few times. The chain recombines TRBV18 with TRBJ1-1; a weak D match, TRBD1 (5 bases). Per germline, CDR1 KGHSH and CDR2 LQKENI. The CDR3 loop spans 12 amino acids. Trimming left V 4 bases short and J 6 bases short, with 9 bases between. CDR3 sequence (DNA): TGTGCCAGCTCACGCCGGGACCCTGAAGCTTTCTTT. Translation gives CASSRRDPEAFF.

The rearrangement joins TRBV13 to TRBJ2-2; 8 nucleotides align to TRBD2. Germline V gene sequence: CDR1 PRHDT, CDR2 FYEKMQ (reference sequence). The CDR3 spans 18 residues. Unmatched junction bases numbered 10, after V lost 4 bases and J lost 0 bases. CDR3: CASSSTWLAGANTGELFF. The CDR3 region has the DNA TGTGCCAGCAGCTCCACCTGGCTAGCGGGTGCGAACACCGGGGAGCTGTTTTTT.

This clonotype was found a few times. The CDR3: CASSLGIARDTQYF. As DNA, the CDR3 is TGTGCCAGCAGCTTAGGGATAGCGCGAGATACGCAGTATTTT. The J gene is TRBJ2-3, the V gene TRBV7-9, with D possibly matching TRBD2 (5 bases). V lost 1 base, J lost 5 bases, and 10 bases lay in between. The CDR3 covers 14 residues. Germline CDR1 SEHNR, CDR2 FQNEAQ (reference sequence).

J is TRBJ1-1 and V is TRBV24-1; TRBD1 aligns across 8 bases. V was clipped by 2 bases and J by 4 bases; unmatched bases: 8. CDR1 is KGHDR and CDR2 is SFDVKD in the germline V gene. CDR3 length equals 16 residues. CDR3 DNA: TGTGCCACCAGTGATTCCAGACAGGGGACCAGCACTGAAGCTTTCTTT. This encodes CATSDSRQGTSTEAFF.

This clonotype was seen a handful of times. DNA for the CDR3: TGTGCCACCAGCAGAGATACAGGGGATGTGGAGACCCAGTACTTC. This translates into CATSRDTGDVETQYF. V is TRBV15 and J is TRBJ2-5; 7 positions agree with TRBD1. J gave up 5 bases and V 0 bases, and 6 bases lay outside the gene matches. This CDR3 is 15 amino acids long. CDR1 and CDR2 (germline): LNHNV, YYDKDF (reference sequence).